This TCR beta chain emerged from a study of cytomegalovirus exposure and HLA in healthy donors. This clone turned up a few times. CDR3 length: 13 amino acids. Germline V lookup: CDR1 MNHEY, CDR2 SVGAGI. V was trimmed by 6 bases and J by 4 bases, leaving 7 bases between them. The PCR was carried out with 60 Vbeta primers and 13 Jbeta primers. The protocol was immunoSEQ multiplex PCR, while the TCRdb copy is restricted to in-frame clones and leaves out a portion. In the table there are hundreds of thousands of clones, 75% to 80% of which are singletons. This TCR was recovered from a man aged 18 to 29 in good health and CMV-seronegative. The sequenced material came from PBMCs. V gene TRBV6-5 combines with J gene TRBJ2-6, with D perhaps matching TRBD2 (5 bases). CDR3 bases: TGTGCCAGCAGGCGCGGGGGGGCCAACGTCCTGACTTTC. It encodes CASRRGGANVLTF.